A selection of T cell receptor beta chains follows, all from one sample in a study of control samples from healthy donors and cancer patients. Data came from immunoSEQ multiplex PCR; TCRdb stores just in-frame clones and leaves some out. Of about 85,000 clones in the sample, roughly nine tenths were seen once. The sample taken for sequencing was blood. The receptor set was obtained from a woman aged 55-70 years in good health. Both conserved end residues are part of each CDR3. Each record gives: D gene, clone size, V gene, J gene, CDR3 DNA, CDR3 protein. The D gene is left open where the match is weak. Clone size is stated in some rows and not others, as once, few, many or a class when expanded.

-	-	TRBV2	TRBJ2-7	TGTGCCAGCAGTGAAGCGCGGGGCAGTACCTACGAGCAGTACTTC	CASSEARGSTYEQYF
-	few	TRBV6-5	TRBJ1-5	TGTGCCAGCACCCGACGGCAGGGTGGGGAGCCCCAGCATTTT	CASTRRQGGEPQHF
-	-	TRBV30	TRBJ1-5	TGTGCCTGGAAAGGTACGGGAAATCAGCCCCAGCATTTT	CAWKGTGNQPQHF
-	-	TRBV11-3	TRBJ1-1	TGTGCCAGCAGCTTAGGGGGCCAGAGGGCTGAAGCTTTCTTT	CASSLGGQRAEAFF
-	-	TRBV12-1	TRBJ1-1	TGTGCCAGCAGACTTTTGCTATTCCGTGGACAGAGAAAAACTGGATTAGGGAACACTGAAGCTTTCTTT	CASRLLLFRGQRKTGLGNTEAFF
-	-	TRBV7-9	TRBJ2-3	TGTGCCAGCAGCTACGGGGCGCATAGGACAGATACGCAGTATTTT	CASSYGAHRTDTQYF
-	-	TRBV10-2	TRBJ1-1	TGCGCCAGCAGTGAGTCTTTCGGGTTTACTGAAGCTTTCTTT	CASSESFGFTEAFF
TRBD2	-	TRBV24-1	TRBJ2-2	TGTGCCACCAGTGATCAACCGGGACTAGCGGGGGGGCCCACTGTCGGTGGGGAGCTGTTTTTT	CATSDQPGLAGGPTVGGELFF
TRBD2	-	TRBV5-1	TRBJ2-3	TGCGCCAGCAACCCCCTAGCGGGAGGAAACACAGATACGCAGTATTTT	CASNPLAGGNTDTQYF
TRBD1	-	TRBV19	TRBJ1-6	TGTGCCAGTACTTGGGACAGAAATTCACCCCTCCACTTT	CASTWDRNSPLHF
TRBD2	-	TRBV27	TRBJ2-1	TGTGCCAGCAGCTTACTAGCGGGTGGCTGGGGGGAGCAGTTCTTC	CASSLLAGGWGEQFF
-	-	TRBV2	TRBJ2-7	TGTGCCAGCAGCTACAGGGGAGGCTACGAGCAGTACTTC	CASSYRGGYEQYF
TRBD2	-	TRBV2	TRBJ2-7	TGTGCCAGTGGACTAGTGAGGGAGCAGTACTTC	CASGLVREQYF
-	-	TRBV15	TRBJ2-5	TGTGCCACCAGAAAGGGTTCGGGAAGAGAGACCCAGTACTTC	CATRKGSGRETQYF
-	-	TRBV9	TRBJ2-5	TGTGCCAGCAGCGTAGTTGGGCAGGGGGGAGAGACCCAGTACTTC	CASSVVGQGGETQYF
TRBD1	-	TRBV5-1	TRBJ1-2	TGCGCCAGCAGCTCCGGGACAGGGGGTGGCTACACCTTC	CASSSGTGGGYTF
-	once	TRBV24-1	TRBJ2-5	TGTGCCACCGCGCCCCGGGGTGGGCAAGAGACCCAGTACTTC	CATAPRGGQETQYF
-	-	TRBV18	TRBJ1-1	TGTGCCAGCTCACCCCCCGTCGCGACGAACACTGAAGCTTTCTTT	CASSPPVATNTEAFF
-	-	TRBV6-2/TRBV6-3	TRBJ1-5	TGTGCCAGCAGTTACGCCTATAGCAATCAGCCCCAGCATTTT	CASSYAYSNQPQHF
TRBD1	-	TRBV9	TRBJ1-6	TGTGCCAGCAGCCGGGACAGGGGAGGGTTGGATTCACCCCTCCACTTT	CASSRDRGGLDSPLHF
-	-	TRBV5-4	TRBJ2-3	TGTGCCAGCAGCCTTCGTTGGGGCACAGATACGCAGTATTTT	CASSLRWGTDTQYF
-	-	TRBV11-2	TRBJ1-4	TGTGCCAGCAGCTTAGGGCTTGGTGGTGAAAAACTGTTTTTT	CASSLGLGGEKLFF
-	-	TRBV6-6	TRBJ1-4	TGTGCCAGCAGATCAGGGGCGTGGAATGAAAAACTGTTTTTT	CASRSGAWNEKLFF
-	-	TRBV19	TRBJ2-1	TGTGCCAGTAGCTCCCCGGGCGGGGTCAATGAGCAGTTCTTC	CASSSPGGVNEQFF
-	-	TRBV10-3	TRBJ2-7	TGTGCCATCAAGGATCCAGGGACGGGGACTGGGGAGCAGTACTTC	CAIKDPGTGTGEQYF
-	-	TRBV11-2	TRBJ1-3	TGTGCCAGCAGCTTACTCGGCGTCGGGGGAAACACCATATATTTT	CASSLLGVGGNTIYF
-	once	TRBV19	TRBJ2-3	TGTGCCAGTAGTTCCGTGGCCGGGTTCAGCACAGATACGCAGTATTTT	CASSSVAGFSTDTQYF